This entry is about one T cell receptor (beta chain). Its specificity is not known. About 30,000 T cell genomes, or around 0.2 ug DNA, went into the sorted-subset replicate PCRs. Clones were read by immunoSEQ multiplex PCR, and TCRdb kept only the in-frame ones, dropping some. The sample has over 1.4 million clones; 96% are singletons. The record originates from a study of shared clonotypes between healthy human individuals. Whole-study results and caveats: Despite large depth, sorted-subset datasets appeared incompletely sequenced. The study generally estimated greater richness for naive than memory subsets.

CD4+ cells were split into CD45RA+ naive and CD45RA-negative memory subsets. V was pared by 5 bases and J by 9 bases, with 11 bases between. Germline-derived CDR1 and CDR2 are SGHAT and FQNNGV. The CDR3 sequence is 12 residues long. The sequence was collected from a man in his thirties or forties in good health. Sequenced sample: naive CD4+ T cells sorted from blood. Subset given: CD45RA+ positively selected. The V and J genes are TRBV11-2 and TRBJ2-1; D uncertain. CDR3 nucleotides: TGTGCCAGCAGCCAAGAGGTAGGTGAGCAGTTCTTC. It translates to CASSQEVGEQFF. Complete variable domain (other parts from reference TRBV11-2 and TRBJ2-1): EAGVAQSPRYKIIEKRQSVAFWCNPISGHATLYWYQQILGQGPKLLIQFQNNGVVDDSQLPKDRFSAERLKGVDSTLKIQPAKLEDSAVYLCASSQEVGEQFFGPGTRLTVL.